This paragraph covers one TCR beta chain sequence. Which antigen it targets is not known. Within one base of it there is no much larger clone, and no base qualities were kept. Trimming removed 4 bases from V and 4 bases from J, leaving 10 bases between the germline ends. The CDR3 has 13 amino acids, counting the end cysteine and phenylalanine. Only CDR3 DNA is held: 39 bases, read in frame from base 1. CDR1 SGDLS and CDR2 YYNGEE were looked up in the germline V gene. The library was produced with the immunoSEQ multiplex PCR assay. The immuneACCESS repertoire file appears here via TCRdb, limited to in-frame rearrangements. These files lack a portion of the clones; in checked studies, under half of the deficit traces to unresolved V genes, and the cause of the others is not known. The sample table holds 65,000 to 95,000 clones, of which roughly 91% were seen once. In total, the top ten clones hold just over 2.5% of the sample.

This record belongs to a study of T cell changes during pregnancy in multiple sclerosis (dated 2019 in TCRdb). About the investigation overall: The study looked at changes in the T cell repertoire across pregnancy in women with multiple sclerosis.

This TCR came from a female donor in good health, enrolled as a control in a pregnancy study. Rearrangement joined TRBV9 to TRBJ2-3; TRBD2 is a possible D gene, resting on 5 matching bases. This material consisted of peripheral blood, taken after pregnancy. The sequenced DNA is TGTGCCAGCAGCCGAGGGATGGCAGATACGCAGTATTTT. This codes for CASSRGMADTQYF.